A selection of T cell receptor beta chains follows, all from one sample in a study of blood T cells in healthy people across ages. TCRdb fed the 5' RACE reads into MiXCR, producing one record per CDR3 protein. The profile covers 850,000 to 950,000 distinct CDR3 sequences, with 29% appearing a single time and 17% taken by the ten largest. Material: blood. The source of these receptors is a woman aged 80 or over in good health. Both conserved end residues are part of each CDR3. A D gene is named only where the DNA matches it firmly.

TRBV6-6	TRBJ2-7	.	CASSYAEIAQGEQYF
TRBV4-1	TRBJ2-7	.	CASSQVLTVSYEQYF
TRBV7-2	TRBJ1-2	TRBD1	CASSSSNRGGGYTF
TRBV5-6	TRBJ2-4	.	CASSLAPGAGQYF
TRBV6-2/TRBV6-3	TRBJ2-5	.	CASSYVGPYQETQYF
TRBV27	TRBJ2-5	.	CASSFSKGVKWETQYF
TRBV7-8	TRBJ2-5	TRBD1	CASSLDRGREETQYF
TRBV7-2	TRBJ2-3	TRBD2	CASSLGVLAGTQYF
TRBV6-1	TRBJ1-2	TRBD1	CASSDLTGDYGYTF
TRBV6-2/TRBV6-3	.	.	CASGYSIGGATYEQYF
TRBV7-2	TRBJ2-2	.	CASSPAGGANTGELFF
TRBV7-2	TRBJ2-7	TRBD2	CASSQTGGLKQYF
TRBV6-2/TRBV6-3	TRBJ1-1	TRBD1	CASRHGDRTAEAFF
TRBV7-8	TRBJ2-2	TRBD1	CASSSDRGLSGELFF
TRBV7-6	TRBJ2-2	.	CASSLGNGYTGELFF
TRBV19	TRBJ2-6	.	CASRRGGANVLTF
TRBV10-3	TRBJ1-1	.	CAISRQTLRGAFF
TRBV19	TRBJ1-2	TRBD1	CASSMEAQGGIKLHGYTF
TRBV30	TRBJ2-1	TRBD2	CAWSVGSGGSYNEQFF
TRBV12-3/TRBV12-4	TRBJ1-2	.	CASSSGQLNYGYTF
TRBV10-3	TRBJ1-5	.	CAISVGSNQPQHF
TRBV20-1	TRBJ1-1	.	CSARRVTEAFF
TRBV28	TRBJ2-2	.	CASSLDGLGVNTGGLFF
TRBV20-1	TRBJ2-7	.	CSARGGQGGHEQYF
TRBV12-3/TRBV12-4	TRBJ2-7	.	CASSSTRMQYF
TRBV5-4	TRBJ2-3	.	CASKSQTTDTQYF
TRBV6-1	TRBJ1-1	.	CASSPQGHLMTEAFF
TRBV6-2/TRBV6-3	TRBJ2-1	.	CASSYPSGGDNEQFF
TRBV7-9	TRBJ2-1	TRBD2	CASIQSRGNNEQFF
TRBV12-3/TRBV12-4	TRBJ1-6	TRBD1	CTSSDRVSYNSPLHF
TRBV4-3	TRBJ2-3	.	CASSQNLWDGGTQYF
TRBV7-2	TRBJ1-2	.	CASSLGWTASYGYTF
TRBV20-1	TRBJ2-5	.	CSAYTGAQETQYF
TRBV12-3/TRBV12-4	TRBJ1-5	.	CASSFGWGTELNQPPHF
TRBV18	.	TRBD1	CASSPGTASYNEQYF
TRBV6-6	TRBJ2-5	TRBD2	CASSLSSGGYETQYF
TRBV28	TRBJ1-5	TRBD1	CASSLRDRFNQPQHF
TRBV3-1	TRBJ2-1	.	CASSLGNNNEQFF
TRBV20-1	TRBJ2-7	TRBD2	CSAPGDTSGVLNEQYF
TRBV6-6	TRBJ2-1	TRBD2	CARSPRAGPSNYNEQFF
TRBV6-5	TRBJ2-7	.	CASRLTGGEQYF
TRBV18	TRBJ1-2	.	CASSPPTESYGYTF
TRBV30	TRBJ1-5	.	CAWSQRSGPQHF
TRBV4-1	TRBJ2-7	TRBD2	CASSQDPTSGDLGGEQYF
TRBV4-2	TRBJ1-1	.	CASSQFGTTNTEAFF
TRBV7-6	TRBJ1-4	.	CASSPIPGEMGEKLFF
TRBV10-3	TRBJ2-5	.	CAISEPREETQYF
TRBV2	TRBJ1-4	.	CASRGTNEKLFF
TRBV5-1	TRBJ2-1	.	CAGSLDLANEQFF
TRBV10-3	TRBJ1-2	TRBD1	CAISEDPGTGAYGYTF
TRBV20-1	TRBJ2-3	.	CSASRQTTDTQYF
TRBV7-9	TRBJ2-5	.	CASSFGNREETQYF
TRBV30	TRBJ2-1	.	CAWSARNNEQFF
TRBV15	TRBJ2-7	.	CATSRVPTTYEQYF
TRBV30	TRBJ2-5	.	CAWRMLVRETQYF